This T cell receptor beta chain was sequenced during a study of OX40 agonist ivuxolimab in advanced cancers. About this clone: Antigen unknown.

Study-wide results and caveats: At doses 0.1 to 3.0 mg/kg, CD4+ and CD8+ clones expanded.

TCRdb keeps only in-frame clones here, not all; method: immunoSEQ multiplex PCR. The sample includes roughly 63,000 clones, roughly nine tenths of them seen just once. V lost 5 bases to trimming and J lost 8 bases; unmatched junction nucleotides: 6. CDR1 and CDR2 from the germline V gene are GTSNPN and SVGIG (reference sequence). CDR3 length equals 13 residues. The rearrangement joins TRBV30 to TRBJ2-1, with 10 bases identical to TRBD2. This receptor was identified in an adult with an advanced solid tumor such as melanoma, head and neck, liver or kidney cancer. Source: CD4+ or CD8+ T cells sorted from blood, taken in a trial of the OX40 agonist ivuxolimab. CDR3 amino acids: CAWERGGFDEQFF. The CDR3 bases are TGTGCCTGGGAGCGGGGGGGTTTCGATGAGCAGTTCTTC.